Below, 10 T cell receptor beta chains from the same sample are listed, as sequenced in a study of TIL therapy for anti-PD-1-resistant metastatic lung cancer. This was the immunoSEQ v3 assay. Libraries were prepared by immunoSEQ multiplex PCR; TCRdb keeps only in-frame clonotypes and omits some of them. The sample has roughly 60,000 clones, roughly 87% seen once. Time point defined: pre-treatment sample, taken before nivolumab and TIL therapy. The source was blood, collected at baseline. These receptors came from a person aged 25-85 years with non-small cell lung cancer.

This clone appeared a single time. V is TRBV7-8 and J is TRBJ2-7; D is possibly TRBD1 (5 bases). This CDR3 comprises 15 residues. Looked up from germline, CDR1 is SGHVS and CDR2 is FQNEAQ. V was pared by 1 base and J by 3 bases, with 13 bases between. CDR3 sequence: CASSLDMSGIYEQYF. The CDR3 nucleotides read TGTGCCAGCAGCTTAGACATGTCAGGGATCTACGAGCAGTACTTC.

The CDR3 is CASSWGQGNFAETQYF. CDR3 in DNA: TGTGCCAGTAGTTGGGGACAGGGGAACTTTGCAGAGACCCAGTACTTC. The chain carries TRBV19 and TRBJ2-5; TRBD1 agrees at 10 bases. The CDR3 totals 16 residues. Trimming cost V 5 bases and J 4 bases; bases outside gene matches: 10. Germline CDR1 and CDR2: LNHDA and SQIVND (reference sequence).

The chain recombines TRBV11-2 with TRBJ2-1; 7 positions match TRBD2. The V and J ends lost 2 bases and 2 bases, in that order; junction bases with no gene match: 6. This CDR3 contains 16 residues. CDR1 and CDR2 (germline): SGHAT, FQNNGV. Here the CDR3 DNA reads TGTGCCAGCAGCTTATTCGGCGGGGGTACCTACAATGAGCAGTTCTTC. Its translation is CASSLFGGGTYNEQFF.

This chain uses TRBV29-1 with TRBJ2-2, with D unresolved. The CDR3 runs 12 residues. Trimming cost V 0 bases and J 6 bases, with 5 bases left between them. Germline assignment: CDR1 SQVTM and CDR2 ANQGSEA. The DNA of the CDR3 is TGCAGCGTTGAAGATAGGTCCGGGGAGCTGTTTTTT. Amino acid sequence: CSVEDRSGELFF.

The rearrangement links TRBV5-5 to TRBJ2-5; D is possibly TRBD1 (5 bases). The V gene lost 4 bases and the J gene lost 4 bases, with 11 bases spanning the gap. Per germline, CDR1 SGHKS and CDR2 YYEKEE (reference sequence). The CDR3 is 13 amino acids. The DNA for the CDR3 is TGTGCCAGCAGCCGTTTTGGGGCAGAGACCCAGTACTTC. Encoded protein: CASSRFGAETQYF. Together with reference TRBV5-5 and TRBJ2-5, the CDR3 gives the full variable domain: DAGVTQSPTHLIKTRGQQVTLRCSPISGHKSVSWYQQVLGQGPQFIFQYYEKEERGRGNFPDRFSARQFPNYSSELNVNALLLGDSALYLCASSRFGAETQYFGPGTRLLVL.

This clone was recorded a few times. Additional DNA sequences in this sample encode the identical CDR3. The chain combines TRBV5-1 with TRBJ1-1; D is unclear. Deletions cut 0 bases from V and 1 base from J, with 4 bases between. The CDR3 sequence is 13 residues long. The V gene's germline CDR1 is SGHRS and CDR2 YFSETQ. The CDR3 loop is CASSLGGNTEAFF. CDR3 nucleotides: TGCGCCAGCAGCTTGGGGGGGAACACTGAAGCTTTCTTT.

This clone was seen a single time. The genes are TRBV7-2 and TRBJ2-4; D remains unclear. Germline assignment: CDR1 SGHTA and CDR2 FQGNSA. With 5 bases removed from V and 2 bases from J, the gap between germline ends came to 19 bases. The CDR3 covers 17 residues. CDR3: CASSPTGAILTKNIQYF. In DNA, the CDR3 is TGTGCCAGCAGCCCCACGGGCGCGATATTAACCAAAAACATTCAGTACTTC.

The chain joins TRBV28 to TRBJ1-4; 11 nucleotides match TRBD1. The J segment lost 7 bases and the V segment lost 6 bases, leaving 4 bases of the junction unmatched. Germline CDR1 reads MDHEN; CDR2 reads SYDVKM. This CDR3 region has 14 residues. The DNA of the CDR3 is TGTGCCAGCAGCAGGACAGGGGGCTTTGAAAAACTGTTTTTT. Its translation: CASSRTGGFEKLFF.

This rearrangement joins TRBV9 to TRBJ2-3; maybe TRBD2 (7 bases). V was pared by 3 bases and J by 3 bases, with 11 bases between. CDR3 length: 14 residues. Per germline, CDR1 SGDLS and CDR2 YYNGEE. For the CDR3, the DNA is TGTGCCAGCAGCGGAGGGGGGGTGACAGATACGCAGTATTTT. Translating it yields CASSGGGVTDTQYF. Looking up the rest from reference TRBV9 and TRBJ2-3 gives the full variable domain: DSGVTQTPKHLITATGQRVTLRCSPRSGDLSVYWYQQSLDQGLQFLIQYYNGEERAKGNILERFSAQQFPDLHSELNLSSLELGDSALYFCASSGGGVTDTQYFGPGTRLTVL.

The genes are TRBV5-1 and TRBJ2-7; D is undetermined. The CDR3 loop spans 13 amino acids. The V end lost 2 bases, the J end lost 2 bases, and 8 bases lay between the germline ends. The germline V gene encodes CDR1 SGHRS and CDR2 YFSETQ. The CDR3 nucleotides read TGCGCCAGCAGCTTCAAGGAAACCTACGAGCAGTACTTC. Translated, it gives CASSFKETYEQYF. Using reference TRBV5-1 and TRBJ2-7 for the parts outside the CDR3, the full variable domain is KAGVTQTPRYLIKTRGQQVTLSCSPISGHRSVSWYQQTPGQGLQFLFEYFSETQRNKGNFPGRFSGRQFSNSRSEMNVSTLELGDSALYLCASSFKETYEQYFGPGTRLTVT.